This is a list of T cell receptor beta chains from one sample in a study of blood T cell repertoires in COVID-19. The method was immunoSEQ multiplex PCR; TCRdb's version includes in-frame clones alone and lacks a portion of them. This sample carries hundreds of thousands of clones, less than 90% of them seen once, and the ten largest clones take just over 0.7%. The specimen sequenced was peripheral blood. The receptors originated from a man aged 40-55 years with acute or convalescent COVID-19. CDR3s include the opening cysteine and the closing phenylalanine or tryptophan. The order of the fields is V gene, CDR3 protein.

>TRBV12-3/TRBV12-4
CASSFSRESRYF
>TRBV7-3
CASSPLGGSRFSGANVLTF
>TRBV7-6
CASSQRGGALGMTQYF
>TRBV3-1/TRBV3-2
CASSRSPGQTSPLHF
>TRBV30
CAWAGEGLQPQHF
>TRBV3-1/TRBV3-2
CASSQVNEGFSPLHF
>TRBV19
CASSPPGTHIGELFF
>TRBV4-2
CASSQLGTGYNEQFF
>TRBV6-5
CASSYSTGFYNSPLHF
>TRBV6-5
CASSPTGGFRYGYTF
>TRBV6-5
CASSYQDTQETQYF
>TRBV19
CASSRDRVDQPQHF
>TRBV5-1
CASSSQGQGRADTQYF
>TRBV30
CAWSVGGPGTGGDPSGNTIYF
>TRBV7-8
CASSQPRWTGGLGNSNQPQHF
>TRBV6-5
CASGGTSGTADEQFF
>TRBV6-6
CASSSDRGFNTEAFF
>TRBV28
CASSQAGGDYNEQFF
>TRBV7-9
CASSPPGAGGTEAFF
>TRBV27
CASRYRASSYEQYF
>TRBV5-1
CASSLGGTAYEQYF
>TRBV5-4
CASSSGVGNEKLFF
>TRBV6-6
CASSLDRGSYEQYF
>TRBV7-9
CASRDGTEHVETQYF
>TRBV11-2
CASSLVRDEKLFF
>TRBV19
CASQGGRGREKLFF